These T cell receptor beta chains were read from a single sample in a study of spatial heterogeneity in lung cancer. TCRdb called the 5' RACE reads again in MiXCR, with one record for every CDR3 protein. The table lists about 16,000 distinct CDR3 sequences, under 7.5% of them singletons. The source was lung tumor tissue, collected at surgery. All receptors derive from a female donor with early-stage non-small cell lung cancer. Both conserved end residues are part of each CDR3. Fields, in order: clone size, V gene, J gene, D gene, CDR3 DNA, CDR3 protein. D genes are given only for firm matches. Clone size is shown for a subset of rows, as once, few, many or a class of expanded clone.

clone_size: -; v_call: TRBV11-1; j_call: TRBJ2-3; d_call: -; cdr3_nt: TGTGCCAGCAGCTTAGAACAGTCACCCGATACGCAGTATTTT; cdr3_aa: CASSLEQSPDTQYF
clone_size: many; v_call: TRBV6-4; j_call: TRBJ2-2; d_call: TRBD1; cdr3_nt: TGTGCCAGCAGCCGATCCGGGACAGGGGCCAACACCGGGGAGCTGTTTTTT; cdr3_aa: CASSRSGTGANTGELFF
clone_size: few; v_call: TRBV4-1; j_call: TRBJ2-5; d_call: TRBD2; cdr3_nt: TGCGCCAGCAGCCAGCGGGGGGGCTTTCGAGAGACCCAGTACTTC; cdr3_aa: CASSQRGGFRETQYF
clone_size: -; v_call: TRBV5-1; j_call: TRBJ2-4; d_call: TRBD2; cdr3_nt: TGCGCCGGCAGCTTGGAAAGCGGGGGTGGCGGAAACATTCAGTACTTC; cdr3_aa: CAGSLESGGGGNIQYF
clone_size: many; v_call: TRBV27; j_call: TRBJ1-1; d_call: -; cdr3_nt: TGTGCCAGCAGTTCCCTAGGACAGAACACTGAAGCTTTCTTT; cdr3_aa: CASSSLGQNTEAFF
clone_size: many; v_call: TRBV7-9; j_call: TRBJ1-2; d_call: -; cdr3_nt: TGTGCCAGCAGCTTAGGGGAGTCGATGTATGGCTACACCTTC; cdr3_aa: CASSLGESMYGYTF
clone_size: many; v_call: TRBV6-5; j_call: TRBJ1-4; d_call: -; cdr3_nt: TGTGCCAGCAGTTACTCCTTCAGGGATAATGAAAAACTGTTTTTT; cdr3_aa: CASSYSFRDNEKLFF
clone_size: few; v_call: TRBV5-5; j_call: TRBJ1-6; d_call: -; cdr3_nt: TGTGCCAGCAGTCTGCGGGACCCGTATAATTCACCCCTCCACTTT; cdr3_aa: CASSLRDPYNSPLHF
clone_size: many; v_call: TRBV20-1; j_call: TRBJ1-4; d_call: TRBD1; cdr3_nt: TGCAGTGCTAGAGACCTCCTTGGGGGACAGGGGACAACTAATGAAAAACTGTTTTTT; cdr3_aa: CSARDLLGGQGTTNEKLFF
clone_size: -; v_call: TRBV20-1; j_call: TRBJ2-2; d_call: TRBD2; cdr3_nt: TGCAGTGCTAGAGCGGGGGGATGGACCGGGGAGCTGTTTTTT; cdr3_aa: CSARAGGWTGELFF
clone_size: many; v_call: TRBV12-3/TRBV12-4; j_call: TRBJ1-6; d_call: -; cdr3_nt: TGTGCCAGCAGTTTTGGTAGGGGCTCGAATTCACCCCTCCACTTT; cdr3_aa: CASSFGRGSNSPLHF
clone_size: many; v_call: TRBV3-1; j_call: TRBJ2-5; d_call: TRBD2; cdr3_nt: TGTGCCAGCAGCCAAGCGGCGGGGGGGCCAGAGACCCAGTACTTC; cdr3_aa: CASSQAAGGPETQYF
clone_size: -; v_call: TRBV5-1; j_call: TRBJ2-4; d_call: TRBD1; cdr3_nt: TGCGCCAGCAGCTGGGGACAGGGTGGAAACATTCAGTACTTC; cdr3_aa: CASSWGQGGNIQYF
clone_size: -; v_call: TRBV6-5; j_call: TRBJ2-1; d_call: -; cdr3_nt: TGTGCCAGCAGTTACTCGAGAACAGGGAGTTGGGAAAATGAGCAGTTCTTC; cdr3_aa: CASSYSRTGSWENEQFF
clone_size: many; v_call: TRBV12-3/TRBV12-4; j_call: TRBJ2-3; d_call: -; cdr3_nt: TGTGCCAGCAGTAGACCAACAGTGCTCGGTGCAGATACGCAGTATTTT; cdr3_aa: CASSRPTVLGADTQYF
clone_size: many; v_call: TRBV4-3; j_call: TRBJ1-1; d_call: TRBD1; cdr3_nt: TGCGCCAGCAGCCCCTGGACAGGGCGTGAAGCTTTCTTT; cdr3_aa: CASSPWTGREAFF
clone_size: many; v_call: TRBV28; j_call: TRBJ2-7; d_call: -; cdr3_nt: TGTGCCAGCAGCCAGACAGGACCCTACGAGCAGTACTTC; cdr3_aa: CASSQTGPYEQYF
clone_size: many; v_call: TRBV12-3/TRBV12-4; j_call: TRBJ2-5; d_call: TRBD2; cdr3_nt: TGTGCCAGCAGCCCCGGTGTAGCGGGGGGTGGAGAGACCCAGTACTTC; cdr3_aa: CASSPGVAGGGETQYF
clone_size: few; v_call: TRBV7-2; j_call: TRBJ2-1; d_call: -; cdr3_nt: TGTGCCAGCAGCTTGGCAGGGTTAGGCAATGAGCAGTTCTTC; cdr3_aa: CASSLAGLGNEQFF
clone_size: many; v_call: TRBV5-4; j_call: TRBJ1-6; d_call: TRBD1; cdr3_nt: TGTGCCAGCAGCGCAGGGGACAGGGGATTTGGTTCACCCCTCCACTTT; cdr3_aa: CASSAGDRGFGSPLHF
clone_size: many; v_call: TRBV28; j_call: TRBJ2-3; d_call: TRBD2; cdr3_nt: TGTGCCAGCACCTCTTCCGGACTAGCGGAAAGCACAGATACGCAGTATTTT; cdr3_aa: CASTSSGLAESTDTQYF
clone_size: -; v_call: TRBV28; j_call: TRBJ2-1; d_call: TRBD2; cdr3_nt: TGTGCCAGCAGAGCGACTAGCGGGGGGGCTTATGAGCAGTTCTTC; cdr3_aa: CASRATSGGAYEQFF
clone_size: many; v_call: TRBV28; j_call: TRBJ1-6; d_call: -; cdr3_nt: TGTGCCAGCAGTTTATGGGGCGTGGAGGGTTCACCCCTCCACTTT; cdr3_aa: CASSLWGVEGSPLHF
clone_size: few; v_call: TRBV20-1; j_call: TRBJ2-3; d_call: TRBD1; cdr3_nt: TGCAGTGCTAGTACACCGGGACAGCGCACAGATACGCAGTATTTT; cdr3_aa: CSASTPGQRTDTQYF